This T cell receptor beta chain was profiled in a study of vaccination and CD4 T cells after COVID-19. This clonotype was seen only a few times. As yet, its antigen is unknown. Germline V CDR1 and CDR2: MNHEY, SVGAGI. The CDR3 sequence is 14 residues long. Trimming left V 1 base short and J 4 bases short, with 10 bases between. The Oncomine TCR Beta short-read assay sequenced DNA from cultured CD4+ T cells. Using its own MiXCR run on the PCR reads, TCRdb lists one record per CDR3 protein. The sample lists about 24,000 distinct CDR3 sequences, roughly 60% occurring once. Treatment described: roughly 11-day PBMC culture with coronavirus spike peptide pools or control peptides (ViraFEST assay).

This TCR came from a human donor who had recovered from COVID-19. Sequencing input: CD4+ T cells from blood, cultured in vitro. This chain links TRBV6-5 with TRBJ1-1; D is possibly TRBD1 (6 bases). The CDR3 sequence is CASSYLQGSTEAFF. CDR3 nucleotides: TGTGCCAGCAGTTACTTGCAGGGGTCCACTGAAGCTTTCTTT.